This TCR beta chain was identified in a study of blood T cells in healthy people across ages. Findings and caveats of the study: Those diversity estimates obtained from one million T cells were thought to be underestimates. The study found more naive CD4+ cells and higher diversity in long-lived than aged donors.

This clonotype occurred once. What it binds is unknown. It was with a sample-barcoded 5' primer and a J-beta primer mix that a second PCR of roughly 7 to 12 cycles was run. MiXCR, run by TCRdb on the 5' RACE reads, gives a single entry per CDR3 protein. The sample holds approximately 780,000 distinct CDR3 sequences, about 26% seen once. Germline V CDR1 and CDR2: SGHAT, FQNNGV. This CDR3 region has 15 residues. V lost 3 bases to trimming and J lost 6 bases, with 15 bases between them. This sample also belongs to another study, concerning T cells of mothers and their children. As reported in that work: For related and unrelated pairs alike, thymic selection shapes TCR recombination output similarly.

Input material: blood. The sequence was collected from a boy aged 5-17 years in good health. V gene TRBV11-2 combines with J gene TRBJ1-5; D remains unclear. CDR3 loop: CASSFKGGFVQPQHF. CDR3 sequence (DNA): TGTGCCAGCAGCTTTAAAGGAGGGTTTGTTCAGCCCCAGCATTTT.